A single sample gave rise to the 18 T cell receptor beta chains below, sequenced in a study of control samples from healthy donors and cancer patients. Libraries were prepared by immunoSEQ multiplex PCR; TCRdb keeps only in-frame clonotypes and omits some of them. The sample includes about 130,000 clones, about 90% of them seen just once. The sequenced material came from blood. These receptors all stem from a young man in good health.

The chain joins TRBV2 to TRBJ2-5; a possible D gene is TRBD2 (7 bases). Trimming took off 0 bases at V and 5 bases at J, with 10 bases between the two ends. In germline, CDR1 is SNHLY, CDR2 FYNNEI. The CDR3 covers 14 residues. The CDR3 nucleotides are TGTGCCAGCAGTGAAGCGGGAGGGGGGGAGACCCAGTACTTC. It yields the protein CASSEAGGGETQYF.

The chain links TRBV10-3 to TRBJ2-2; the D is unclear. Germline values: CDR1 ENHRY, CDR2 SYGVKD. This CDR3 contains 12 residues. Trimming shortened V by 6 bases and J by 3 bases, and 5 bases separated the two germline ends. In DNA form, the CDR3 reads TGTGCCATCAGCGGAGACACCGGGGAGCTGTTTTTT. Its protein product is CAISGDTGELFF.

This clone was seen a single time. The chain joins TRBV19 to TRBJ2-3; 7 positions agree with TRBD2. Trimming cost V 3 bases and J 5 bases; bases outside gene matches: 8. This CDR3 spans 15 amino acids. CDR1 LNHDA and CDR2 SQIVND come from the germline V gene (reference sequence). CDR3 DNA sequence: TGTGCCAGTAGTATTTGGGGGAGGGCACAAGATACGCAGTATTTT. This translates into CASSIWGRAQDTQYF.

The J gene is TRBJ1-1, the V gene TRBV5-8; D is unclear. The CDR3 is made up of 11 amino acids. In germline, CDR1 is SGHTS, CDR2 YDEGEE. With 2 bases removed from V and 7 bases from J, the gap between germline ends came to 6 bases. The CDR3 protein is CASSFRLEAFF. For the CDR3, the DNA is TGTGCCAGCAGCTTTCGCCTTGAAGCTTTCTTT.

The chain uses TRBV7-9 and TRBJ1-1; no clear D. V was cut by 1 base and J by 1 base, with 4 bases left in between. Germline-derived CDR1 and CDR2 are SEHNR and FQNEAQ (reference sequence). The CDR3 covers 13 residues. Here the CDR3 reads CASSLEGNTEAFF. The CDR3 coding sequence is TGTGCCAGCAGCTTAGAGGGGAACACTGAAGCTTTCTTT.

The chain recombines TRBV9 with TRBJ2-4, with D tentatively TRBD2 (6 bases). The CDR3 is made up of 14 amino acids. Per germline, CDR1 SGDLS and CDR2 YYNGEE. The V and J ends lost 0 bases and 6 bases respectively, with 10 bases between them. CDR3 in DNA: TGTGCCAGCAGCGTAGGAGGGACTTCAAACATTCAGTACTTC. It is translated as CASSVGGTSNIQYF. The full variable domain, its missing parts supplied by reference TRBV9 and TRBJ2-4, is DSGVTQTPKHLITATGQRVTLRCSPRSGDLSVYWYQQSLDQGLQFLIQYYNGEERAKGNILERFSAQQFPDLHSELNLSSLELGDSALYFCASSVGGTSNIQYFGAGTRLSVL.

In its sample, this clone was seen once. The rearrangement uses TRBV5-1 and TRBJ1-1; D possibly corresponds to TRBD1 (5 bases). Germline loops: CDR1 SGHRS, CDR2 YFSETQ. V dropped 2 bases and J dropped 1 base, with 9 bases sitting between them. This CDR3 region has 14 residues. The chain's CDR3 is CASSLQVSNTEAFF. CDR3 coding DNA: TGCGCCAGCAGCTTACAGGTCTCGAACACTGAAGCTTTCTTT. The full variable domain, with the rest looked up from reference TRBV5-1 and TRBJ1-1, is KAGVTQTPRYLIKTRGQQVTLSCSPISGHRSVSWYQQTPGQGLQFLFEYFSETQRNKGNFPGRFSGRQFSNSRSEMNVSTLELGDSALYLCASSLQVSNTEAFFGQGTRLTVV.

V usage is TRBV19 and J usage is TRBJ2-1; D gene unclear. Trimming removed 9 bases from V and 12 bases from J, with 15 bases in between. Germline CDR1 is LNHDA and CDR2 is SQIVND (reference sequence). The CDR3 is made up of 11 amino acids. The CDR3 sequence is CASRHISGQFF. Here the CDR3 DNA reads TGTGCCAGCCGACACATTAGTGGGCAGTTCTTC.

This chain connects TRBV6-2 or TRBV6-3 to TRBJ2-7; the D gene is possibly TRBD1 (5 bases). Between the trimmed V and J ends, which lost 2 bases and 4 bases, there was a span of 15 bases. Germline assignment: CDR1 MNHEY and CDR2 SVGEGT. The CDR3 is 15 residues long. The CDR3 sequence: CASSYGPAGRYEQYF. The CDR3 DNA sequence: TGTGCCAGCAGTTACGGGCCTGCAGGGCGTTACGAGCAGTACTTC.

The V and J genes are TRBV10-2 and TRBJ2-1, with 11 bases lining up with TRBD2. This CDR3 contains 16 residues. In germline, CDR1 is WSHSY, CDR2 SAAADI. V gave up 4 bases and J gave up 3 bases; unmatched junction bases: 5. CDR3 region: CASSGRGLADYNEQFF. For the CDR3, the DNA is TGCGCCAGCAGTGGCCGGGGACTAGCGGACTACAATGAGCAGTTCTTC.

V is TRBV6-5 and J is TRBJ1-2, with D tentatively TRBD1 (5 bases). Germline V gives CDR1 MNHEY, CDR2 SVGAGI. The CDR3 consists of 16 residues. The ends were cut back, 4 bases at V and 6 bases at J, with 21 bases in the middle. In DNA form, the CDR3 reads TGTGCCAGCAGTTTCCTCAACCAGGGTAGGGGCGATGGCTACACCTTC. Translation: CASSFLNQGRGDGYTF.

V and J are TRBV5-4 and TRBJ2-5; 7 nucleotides align to TRBD1. The germline V gene encodes CDR1 SGHNT and CDR2 YYREEE (reference sequence). The CDR3 consists of 14 residues. Trimming took 5 bases from V and 5 from J; bases not matched to a gene: 9. CDR3 loop: CASRQDRVWETQYF. The CDR3 DNA reads as TGTGCCAGCAGACAAGACAGGGTTTGGGAGACCCAGTACTTC.

This chain joins TRBV2 and TRBJ2-1, with TRBD2 matching over 8 bases. Germline-derived CDR1 and CDR2 are SNHLY and FYNNEI. V lost 4 bases to trimming and J lost 2 bases; unmatched junction nucleotides: 1. This CDR3 is built from 14 residues. In nucleotides, the CDR3 is TGTGCCAGCAGTGTGACTAGCGCCTACAATGAGCAGTTCTTC. Translation: CASSVTSAYNEQFF.

V gene TRBV10-1 combines with J gene TRBJ2-1, with 7 positions matching TRBD2. Trimming cost V 6 bases and J 5 bases; bases outside gene matches: 4. The CDR3 is made up of 13 amino acids. The germline gives CDR1 WNHNN, CDR2 SYGVQD (reference sequence). CDR3 in DNA: TGCGCCAGCAGCGGGGCGGGGGACAATGAGCAGTTCTTC. It yields the protein CASSGAGDNEQFF.

The rearrangement links TRBV5-1 to TRBJ1-2, with 8 bases that match TRBD1. Trimming removed 0 bases from V and 8 bases from J; junction bases left unmatched: 9. Germline-derived CDR1 and CDR2 are SGHRS and YFSETQ. The CDR3 sequence is 15 residues long. The CDR3 DNA sequence: TGCGCCAGCAGCTTGGAGACAGGGGATCGTAGAGGCTACACCTTC. Translating it yields CASSLETGDRRGYTF.

The J gene is TRBJ1-6, the V gene TRBV27; 9 nucleotides line up with TRBD1. CDR1 MNHEY and CDR2 SMNVEV come from the germline V gene (reference sequence). With 3 bases clipped from V and 10 bases from J, the junction kept 4 bases outside the gene matches. The CDR3 is 14 amino acids. The DNA for the CDR3 is TGTGCCAGCAGTTTCGGGACAGGGAACTCACCCCTCCACTTT. It codes for CASSFGTGNSPLHF.

This chain joins TRBV28 and TRBJ2-1; 12 nucleotides line up with TRBD2. The trim removed 1 base at V and 5 bases at J, leaving 12 bases unmatched. CDR1 is MDHEN, CDR2 SYDVKM, per germline. The CDR3 is made up of 19 amino acids. CDR3 sequence reads: CASSLFFGTSGYRDNEQFF. CDR3 bases: TGTGCCAGCAGTTTATTTTTTGGGACTAGCGGGTACAGAGACAATGAGCAGTTCTTC.

This CDR3 reads CASSSFLRGATEAFF. DNA for the CDR3: TGTGCCAGCAGCTCTTTTCTCAGGGGGGCCACTGAAGCTTTCTTT. The chain links TRBV11-2 to TRBJ1-1; TRBD1 matches at 7 bases. The CDR3 is made up of 15 amino acids. CDR1 is SGHAT, CDR2 FQNNGV, per germline. V shed 4 bases and J 4 bases; nucleotides not matched to a gene: 9.